The clone carrying this T cell receptor (beta chain) was counted a single time. Antigen specificity is unknown. The CDR3 has 13 residues. Germline V gene sequence: CDR1 SGHDT, CDR2 YYEEEE. V trimming: 2 bases; J trimming: 7 bases; junction bases outside the gene matches: 6. These data originate in a study of cytomegalovirus exposure and HLA in healthy donors. A multiplex PCR was run with 60 Vbeta primers and 13 Jbeta primers. Measured with immunoSEQ multiplex PCR; TCRdb has only the in-frame clones, and not every one. Among approximately 59,000 clones, 60% to 80% were seen once, and the ten largest hold 2.8%. Study outcomes and limitations: According to reports, the classifier identified cytomegalovirus status with high specificity and sensitivity. Most TCR sequences were seen very rarely across donors, but some public TCRs occurred in many.

Sequencing was performed on PBMCs. The sequence came from a man in his thirties or forties in good health and CMV-seronegative. The rearrangement joins TRBV5-6 to TRBJ2-7; 7 nucleotides align to TRBD1. The chain's CDR3 is CASSFSTGVEQYF. CDR3 sequence (DNA): TGTGCCAGCAGCTTTAGCACAGGGGTTGAGCAGTACTTC.